The 28 T cell receptor beta chains presented below share a single source sample, sequenced in a study of cytomegalovirus exposure and HLA in healthy donors. The primer mix had 60 Vbeta and 13 Jbeta primers. Sequencing used immunoSEQ multiplex PCR; TCRdb keeps in-frame clones, though not all of them. The repertoire holds some 130,000 clones, roughly three quarters seen once, with 2.2% in the top ten. Sequencing was done on a sample of PBMCs. All receptors come from a man under 40 in good health and CMV-seronegative.

The V call is TRBV5-4, the J call TRBJ2-1, with 13 bases aligning to TRBD2. Germline-derived CDR1 and CDR2 are SGHNT and YYREEE (reference sequence). V was pared by 4 bases and J by 6 bases, with 4 bases of the junction left unmatched. The CDR3 has 15 amino acids. The CDR3 reads CASSRTSGRGNEQFF. The CDR3 DNA is TGTGCCAGCAGCAGGACTAGCGGGAGAGGCAATGAGCAGTTCTTC.

V and J are TRBV4-1 and TRBJ2-7; 12 nucleotides agree with TRBD2. V lost 1 base to trimming and J lost 4 bases; unmatched junction nucleotides: 2. The germline V gene encodes CDR1 MGHRA and CDR2 YSYEKL. CDR3 length: 15 residues. In nucleotides, the CDR3 is TGCGCCAGCAGCCAAGGGACTAGCGGGAATTACGAGCAGTACTTC. Its translation is CASSQGTSGNYEQYF.

This chain uses TRBV6-1 with TRBJ1-4, with 10 bases lining up with TRBD1. The CDR3 totals 15 residues. The germline V gene encodes CDR1 MNHNS and CDR2 SASEGT. The trim removed 7 bases at V and 7 bases at J, leaving 9 bases unmatched. CDR3 residues: CASTTDRDRGEKLFF. The DNA of the CDR3 is TGTGCCAGCACCACGGATAGGGACAGGGGTGAAAAACTGTTTTTT.

V and J are TRBV2 and TRBJ2-1; possible D gene TRBD2, 5 bases. With 7 bases removed from V and 0 bases from J, the gap between germline ends came to 13 bases. This CDR3 region has 15 residues. CDR1 is SNHLY and CDR2 is FYNNEI in the germline V gene. CDR3: CASKVASGSYNEQFF. DNA for the CDR3: TGTGCCAGCAAGGTAGCCAGCGGCTCCTACAATGAGCAGTTCTTC.

V gene TRBV28 combines with J gene TRBJ2-5, with TRBD2 matching 9 bases. The V and J ends lost 2 bases and 11 bases, in that order; junction bases with no gene match: 18. Germline CDR1 reads MDHEN; CDR2 reads SYDVKM. The CDR3 covers 17 residues. The CDR3 loop reads CASSLAGGPALVTAQYF. CDR3 in DNA: TGTGCCAGCAGTTTAGCGGGAGGGCCGGCTTTGGTTACGGCGCAGTACTTC. Drawing the rest from reference TRBV28 and TRBJ2-5, the complete variable domain is DVKVTQSSRYLVKRTGEKVFLECVQDMDHENMFWYRQDPGLGLRLIYFSYDVKMKEKGDIPEGYSVSREKKERFSLILESASTNQTSMYLCASSLAGGPALVTAQYFGPGTRLLVL.

The chain couples TRBV18 to TRBJ2-1, with D hard to call. Trimming took 3 bases from V and 2 from J, leaving 5 bases between them. CDR3 size: 13 residues. Germline lookup yields CDR1 KGHSH and CDR2 LQKENI. The CDR3 DNA reads as TGTGCCAGCTCACCTGAGGCCTACAATGAGCAGTTCTTC. Residues: CASSPEAYNEQFF.

This chain uses TRBV6-1 with TRBJ2-7, with TRBD1 matching 11 bases. There are 13 residues in the CDR3. With 10 bases clipped from V and 2 bases from J, the junction kept 4 bases outside the gene matches. Per the germline V gene, CDR1 is MNHNS and CDR2 is SASEGT. This CDR3 is CATAGQGAYEQYF. CDR3 bases: TGTGCCACGGCGGGACAGGGGGCCTACGAGCAGTACTTC.

V is TRBV2 and J is TRBJ2-3; 7 bases map to TRBD2. Germline assignment: CDR1 SNHLY and CDR2 FYNNEI. J gave up 6 bases and V 7 bases, and 4 bases lay outside the gene matches. CDR3 length: 12 amino acids. CDR3 coding DNA: TGTGCCAGCACGCGGGAGACGGATACGCAGTATTTT. Its protein is CASTRETDTQYF.

J is TRBJ2-5 and V is TRBV4-2; 9 positions match TRBD2. Unmatched junction bases numbered 6, after V lost 5 bases and J lost 5 bases. CDR1 and CDR2 from the germline V gene are LGHNA and YNFKEQ. This CDR3 contains 14 residues. The DNA for the CDR3 is TGTGCCAGCAGCAAGATAGCGGGAGACGAGACCCAGTACTTC. It yields the protein CASSKIAGDETQYF.

The gene calls are TRBV29-1 and TRBJ1-2, with D unclear. The CDR3 is made up of 11 amino acids. CDR1 is SQVTM, CDR2 ANQGSEA, per germline. Trimming removed 6 bases at V and 3 bases at J, with 8 bases between. CDR3 sequence: CSVGSDYGYTF. The CDR3 bases are TGCAGCGTCGGGAGTGACTATGGCTACACCTTC.

The chain joins TRBV28 to TRBJ2-7; 11 nucleotides agree with TRBD2. This CDR3 region has 13 residues. CDR1 and CDR2 from the germline V gene are MDHEN and SYDVKM. Losses at the gene ends were 8 bases for V and 2 bases for J; bases not matched to a gene: 2. CDR3 region: CASGTSGPYEQYF. CDR3 nucleotides: TGTGCCAGCGGGACTAGCGGACCCTACGAGCAGTACTTC.

This rearrangement joins TRBV13 to TRBJ2-7; a weak D match, TRBD2 (5 bases). From germline, CDR1 is PRHDT and CDR2 FYEKMQ (reference sequence). The V end lost 3 bases, the J end lost 4 bases, and 7 bases lay between the germline ends. The CDR3 covers 12 residues. CDR3 bases: TGTGCCAGCAGCTTGAGGACTTACGAGCAGTACTTC. Translated, it gives CASSLRTYEQYF.

The chain combines TRBV5-1 with TRBJ2-1; 7 nucleotides match TRBD1. Trimming removed 0 bases from V and 2 bases from J; junction bases left unmatched: 5. Germline lookup yields CDR1 SGHRS and CDR2 YFSETQ. This CDR3 contains 16 residues. The CDR3 reads CASSLGAGGTYNEQFF. DNA of the CDR3: TGCGCCAGCAGCTTGGGGGCAGGGGGAACCTACAATGAGCAGTTCTTC.

In DNA form, the CDR3 reads TGTGCCAGCAGCTTAGCCAGGGGAAGATCTGGCTACACCTTC. It specifies CASSLARGRSGYTF. The genes are TRBV7-9 and TRBJ1-2; D might be TRBD1 (6 bases). Trimming took off 0 bases at V and 7 bases at J, with 12 bases between the two ends. CDR1 is SEHNR, CDR2 FQNEAQ, per germline (reference sequence). The CDR3 covers 14 residues.

The V call is TRBV5-4, the J call TRBJ1-2; D not resolved. V gave up 1 base and J gave up 2 bases, with 9 bases separating them. The V gene's germline CDR1 is SGHNT and CDR2 YYREEE (reference sequence). The CDR3 is 14 amino acids. CDR3 sequence reads: CASSLRGLNYGYTF. Written as DNA, the CDR3 is TGTGCCAGCAGCTTGCGAGGGCTCAACTATGGCTACACCTTC.

This chain joins TRBV19 and TRBJ2-3, with 8 nucleotides matching TRBD2. From germline, CDR1 is LNHDA and CDR2 SQIVND (reference sequence). The ends lost 5 bases at V and 3 bases at J; junction bases unmatched: 13. The CDR3 has 17 amino acids. The CDR3 loop is CASSVNTGTRRTDTQYF. In DNA, the CDR3 is TGTGCCAGTAGTGTAAATACCGGGACTAGGAGGACAGATACGCAGTATTTT.

The chain carries TRBV25-1 and TRBJ2-1; TRBD2 aligns across 12 bases. The germline V gene has CDR1 MGHDK and CDR2 SYGVNS. Trimming took 5 bases from V and 6 from J; bases not matched to a gene: 2. This CDR3 has 14 amino acids. The CDR3 DNA sequence: TGTGCCAGCAGTCTAGCGGGAGGGCGCAATGAGCAGTTCTTC. Protein sequence: CASSLAGGRNEQFF.

The rearrangement joins TRBV28 to TRBJ2-3; 7 bases agree with TRBD2. CDR1 MDHEN and CDR2 SYDVKM come from the germline V gene. Unmatched junction bases numbered 6, after V lost 6 bases and J lost 0 bases. The CDR3 has 15 amino acids. DNA of the CDR3: TGTGCCAGCAGACATCGACTAGCTAGCACAGATACGCAGTATTTT. Protein product: CASRHRLASTDTQYF. The full variable domain, rest sourced from reference TRBV28 and TRBJ2-3, is DVKVTQSSRYLVKRTGEKVFLECVQDMDHENMFWYRQDPGLGLRLIYFSYDVKMKEKGDIPEGYSVSREKKERFSLILESASTNQTSMYLCASRHRLASTDTQYFGPGTRLTVL.

The chain recombines TRBV6-5 with TRBJ2-1, with 14 nucleotides matching TRBD2. CDR3 size: 15 residues. Germline lookup yields CDR1 MNHEY and CDR2 SVGAGI. V gave up 6 bases and J gave up 6 bases; unmatched junction bases: 4. The CDR3 sequence: CASSPGTSGSNEQFF. CDR3 coding DNA: TGTGCCAGCAGCCCCGGGACTAGCGGGAGCAATGAGCAGTTCTTC.

This chain connects TRBV11-2 to TRBJ2-5, with D perhaps TRBD1 (7 bases). V lost 6 bases and J 0 bases, leaving 11 bases between the germline ends. Germline assignment: CDR1 SGHAT and CDR2 FQNNGV. The CDR3 totals 14 residues. This CDR3 is CASSSGGHQETQYF. Here the CDR3 DNA reads TGTGCCAGCAGTTCAGGGGGGCACCAAGAGACCCAGTACTTC.

This chain joins TRBV7-9 and TRBJ2-2, with 7 nucleotides matching TRBD2. Germline V gene sequence: CDR1 SEHNR, CDR2 FQNEAQ (reference sequence). V shed 5 bases, J shed 4 bases, and the junction held 4 bases outside the gene matches. The CDR3 runs to 14 residues. The CDR3 protein is CASSPGLLTGELFF. The DNA of the CDR3 is TGTGCCAGCAGCCCGGGACTACTCACCGGGGAGCTGTTTTTT. Complete variable domain (other parts from reference TRBV7-9 and TRBJ2-2): DTGVSQNPRHKITKRGQNVTFRCDPISEHNRLYWYRQTLGQGPEFLTYFQNEAQLEKSRLLSDRFSAERPKGSFSTLEIQRTEQGDSAMYLCASSPGLLTGELFFGEGSRLTVL.

V and J are TRBV28 and TRBJ1-2; D is ambiguous. This CDR3 region has 14 residues. The V gene lost 4 bases and the J gene lost 3 bases, with 12 bases spanning the gap. Per germline, CDR1 MDHEN and CDR2 SYDVKM. The CDR3 loop is CASSWAITDYGYTF. The CDR3 DNA sequence: TGTGCCAGCAGTTGGGCTATAACAGACTATGGCTACACCTTC.

V and J are TRBV11-2 and TRBJ2-3, with no clear D. V was clipped by 5 bases and J by 0 bases, with 12 bases between them. The CDR3 consists of 15 residues. Germline CDR1 is SGHAT and CDR2 is FQNNGV. CDR3 protein: CASSPQTTSTDTQYF. The CDR3 coding sequence is TGTGCCAGCAGCCCCCAAACCACTAGCACAGATACGCAGTATTTT.

This clone has just a few counts. The chain links TRBV4-3 to TRBJ1-2; 7 bases line up with TRBD1. The junction had 8 bases not matched to a gene; V was cut back by 3 bases and J by 4 bases. Germline V gene sequence: CDR1 LGHNA, CDR2 YSLEER. This CDR3 is built from 15 residues. This CDR3 is CASSQETGRGYGYTF. The CDR3 bases are TGCGCCAGCAGCCAGGAGACAGGGAGAGGCTATGGCTACACCTTC.

The rearrangement uses TRBV21-1 and TRBJ2-2; TRBD2, the table's D call, lacks a check against the DNA. TRBV21-1 is marked as a pseudogene. CDR3 size: 18 residues. The CDR3 DNA is TGTGCCAGCAGCAAAAGTAGGGGAGGGTTTCCGAACACCGGGGAGCTGTTTTTT. Translated: CASSKSRGGFPNTGELFF.

This clone has just one count. In nucleotides, the CDR3 is TGTGCCAGCAGTGGGCGGACAGGGGAGTCTGAGCAGTACTTC. Translated: CASSGRTGESEQYF. V gene TRBV2 combines with J gene TRBJ2-7, with 9 bases that match TRBD1. The CDR3 extends over 14 amino acids. The germline V gene encodes CDR1 SNHLY and CDR2 FYNNEI. Trimming at V came to 4 bases and at J to 7 bases, leaving 8 bases not matched to a gene.

This rearrangement joins TRBV11-2 to TRBJ2-1; D might be TRBD2 (5 bases). The CDR3 runs to 15 residues. With 1 base removed from V and 6 bases from J, the gap between germline ends came to 13 bases. CDR1 is SGHAT and CDR2 is FQNNGV in the germline V gene. The CDR3 loop reads CASSLGSSGPNEQFF. DNA of the CDR3: TGTGCCAGCAGCTTAGGGTCCAGCGGCCCCAATGAGCAGTTCTTC.

J is TRBJ1-2 and V is TRBV7-2; 7 bases match TRBD1. Germline CDR1 and CDR2: SGHTA and FQGNSA. With 5 bases clipped from V and 5 bases from J, the junction kept 8 bases outside the gene matches. CDR3 length: 14 amino acids. Here the CDR3 reads CASSDRVETYGYTF. The CDR3 nucleotides read TGTGCCAGCAGCGACAGGGTAGAGACGTATGGCTACACCTTC.